This is a list of T cell receptor beta chains from one sample in a study of blood T cell repertoires in COVID-19. TCRdb keeps only in-frame clones here, not all; method: immunoSEQ multiplex PCR. Among about 370,000 clones, approximately 88% were seen once, and the ten largest hold approximately 3%. Sequencing was done on a sample of peripheral blood. These receptors were taken from a woman aged 30 to 39 with COVID-19, enrolled during active disease. The CDR3 runs from the conserved cysteine through the conserved F or W. The D gene is left open where the match is weak. Only part of the rows carry a size: once, few, many, or a class if the clone is expanded.

V	D	size	J	CDR3	DNA
TRBV7-9	TRBD2	-	TRBJ2-1	CASSLGAKTSEDHNEQFF	TGTGCCAGCAGCTTAGGGGCGAAGACTAGCGAAGACCACAATGAGCAGTTCTTC
TRBV18	-	-	TRBJ1-1	CASSPRGPSNTEAFF	TGTGCCAGCTCACCCAGGGGCCCCTCGAACACTGAAGCTTTCTTT
TRBV27	-	-	TRBJ2-5	CASQDWEETQYF	TGTGCCAGTCAAGACTGGGAAGAGACCCAGTACTTC
TRBV6-5	-	-	TRBJ1-2	CASSSIPYGYTF	TGTGCCAGCAGTTCAATTCCCTATGGCTACACCTTC
TRBV19	-	-	TRBJ1-1	CASSMGRGEQGQAFF	TGTGCCAGTAGTATGGGCAGGGGCGAACAGGGACAAGCTTTCTTT
TRBV6-2/TRBV6-3	TRBD1	once	TRBJ1-4	CASSYWTGRSRKLFF	TGTGCCAGCAGTTACTGGACAGGGCGCAGTAGGAAGCTGTTTTTT
TRBV5-1	TRBD1	-	TRBJ2-5	CASSSQGTGGTETQYF	TGCGCCAGCAGCTCTCAAGGGACAGGGGGCACGGAGACCCAGTACTTC
TRBV6-2/TRBV6-3	TRBD2	-	TRBJ2-7	CASSRAGAYEQYF	TGTGCCAGCAGCAGAGCGGGGGCCTACGAGCAGTACTTC
TRBV28	-	-	TRBJ2-4	CASTALMTGAKNIQYF	TGTGCCAGCACCGCTCTAATGACGGGAGCCAAAAACATTCAGTACTTC
TRBV6-5	TRBD1	-	TRBJ2-2	CASSYFRGQGTGELFF	TGTGCCAGCAGTTACTTCAGGGGGCAGGGCACCGGGGAGCTGTTTTTT
TRBV10-3	-	-	TRBJ1-1	CAISDGGGEMNTEAFF	TGTGCCATCAGTGACGGTGGGGGGGAAATGAACACTGAAGCTTTCTTT
TRBV6-4	TRBD1	-	TRBJ2-7	CASRESGTGDYEQYF	TGTGCCAGCAGAGAATCCGGGACAGGGGACTACGAGCAGTACTTC
TRBV28	TRBD1	-	TRBJ1-4	CASSRRGVGEKLFF	TGTGCCAGCAGCCGCAGGGGGGTGGGTGAAAAACTGTTTTTT
TRBV29-1	TRBD1	-	TRBJ1-1	CSVNRGHSEAFF	TGCAGCGTTAACAGGGGGCATTCTGAAGCTTTCTTT
TRBV6-5	-	few	TRBJ2-1	CASSPSGVSGSTPFF	TGTGCCAGCAGTCCTTCGGGGGTTAGCGGTTCCACTCCGTTCTTC
TRBV27	-	-	TRBJ1-6	CASSLPSDRLHF	TGTGCCAGCAGTCTACCTAGCGACAGACTCCACTTT
TRBV6-2/TRBV6-3	TRBD1	-	TRBJ1-1	CASSYSHPTGAPEGAFF	TGTGCCAGCAGTTACTCCCACCCGACAGGGGCCCCGGAGGGGGCTTTCTTT
TRBV4-2	TRBD2	-	TRBJ2-1	CASSQVGGGDISYNEQFF	TGTGCCAGCAGCCAAGTTGGCGGGGGGGACATCTCCTACAATGAGCAGTTCTTC
TRBV11-2	TRBD2	-	TRBJ2-5	CASSMGTSGRGKETQYF	TGTGCCAGCAGCATGGGGACTAGCGGGAGGGGCAAGGAGACCCAGTACTTC
TRBV7-9	TRBD1	-	TRBJ1-1	CASSSWTGVNTEAFF	TGTGCCAGCAGCTCCTGGACAGGGGTGAACACTGAAGCTTTCTTT
TRBV5-6	-	-	TRBJ2-5	CASTPNPEETQYF	TGTGCCAGCACCCCGAACCCAGAAGAGACCCAGTACTTC
TRBV11-2	TRBD1	-	TRBJ2-3	CASSRNRGPSSTDTQYF	TGTGCCAGCAGCCGAAACAGGGGGCCATCTAGCACAGATACGCAGTATTTT
TRBV19	TRBD1	-	TRBJ1-1	CASSIVSQGEWGNTEAFF	TGTGCCAGTAGTATAGTATCACAGGGGGAATGGGGGAACACTGAAGCTTTCTTT
TRBV6-2/TRBV6-3	TRBD2	-	TRBJ2-4	CASSSGSGGELAKNIQYF	TGTGCCAGCAGTTCCGGATCGGGGGGTGAACTAGCCAAAAACATTCAGTACTTC
TRBV10-1	-	-	TRBJ1-1	CASSQGWDTEAFF	TGCGCCAGCAGCCAGGGGTGGGACACTGAAGCTTTCTTT
TRBV11-2	TRBD2	-	TRBJ2-1	CASSLDPASGSVLYNEQFF	TGTGCCAGCAGCTTAGATCCGGCTAGCGGGAGTGTACTCTACAATGAGCAGTTCTTC
TRBV7-2	-	-	TRBJ2-3	CASSLNGGGNTDTQYF	TGTGCCAGCAGCTTAAATGGAGGCGGGAACACAGATACGCAGTATTTT
TRBV5-4	-	once	TRBJ2-7	CASSFLQGEVGEQYF	TGTGCCAGCAGCTTCCTACAGGGCGAAGTAGGCGAGCAGTACTTC
TRBV4-3	TRBD1	-	TRBJ1-6	CASSPQGTGRSSYNSPLHF	TGCGCCAGCAGTCCCCAAGGGACAGGCCGGAGCTCCTATAATTCACCCCTCCACTTT
TRBV2	-	-	TRBJ2-2	CASSGNSGRTGELFF	TGTGCCAGCAGTGGAAATAGCGGACGCACCGGGGAGCTGTTTTTT
TRBV19	TRBD2	-	TRBJ2-3	CASTMGGWQSTDTQYF	TGTGCCAGTACCATGGGGGGGTGGCAGTCCACAGATACGCAGTATTTT
TRBV19	TRBD1	-	TRBJ1-4	CASRLRQGPTNEKLFF	TGTGCCAGTAGACTGCGACAGGGCCCAACTAATGAAAAACTGTTTTTT
TRBV19	-	-	TRBJ1-4	CASTQDRGSTNEKLFF	TGTGCCAGTACCCAGGACAGAGGTTCAACTAATGAAAAACTGTTTTTT
TRBV28	-	-	TRBJ1-1	CASSPVPEGNTEAFF	TGTGCCAGCAGCCCCGTGCCGGAGGGGAACACTGAAGCTTTCTTT
TRBV10-1	TRBD2	once	TRBJ2-1	CASSPSGGNEQFF	TGCGCCAGCAGCCCTAGCGGGGGTAATGAGCAGTTCTTC